The rows below give T cell receptor beta chains drawn from one sample of a study of blood T cell repertoires in COVID-19. TCRdb keeps only in-frame clones here, not all; method: immunoSEQ multiplex PCR. Among more than 140,000 clones listed, roughly 82% were seen once. Sequencing input: peripheral blood. These receptors came from a woman between 50 and 59 years old in a cohort sampled during active or convalescent COVID-19. Both conserved end residues are part of each CDR3. The order of the fields is clone size, D gene, V gene, CDR3 length, J gene, CDR3 protein, CDR3 DNA. D genes are given only for firm matches. Some rows have no size entry. The others give once, few or many, or a class for an expanded clone.

size: .
D: TRBD2
V: TRBV7-9
length: 15
J: TRBJ2-3
CDR3: CASTERRGATDTQYF
DNA: TGTGCCAGCACCGAGCGGCGGGGGGCGACAGATACGCAGTATTTT

size: .
D: TRBD2
V: TRBV7-3
length: 15
J: TRBJ2-3
CDR3: CASSWGTSATDTQYF
DNA: TGTGCCAGCAGCTGGGGGACTAGCGCCACAGATACGCAGTATTTT

size: .
D: .
V: TRBV6-5
length: 14
J: TRBJ1-2
CDR3: CASRSRGAIYGYTF
DNA: TGTGCCAGCAGAAGCCGGGGGGCCATCTATGGCTACACCTTC

size: .
D: .
V: TRBV4-1
length: 15
J: TRBJ1-1
CDR3: CASSQTDSMNTEAFF
DNA: TGCGCCAGCAGCCAAACGGACAGCATGAACACTGAAGCTTTCTTT

size: .
D: .
V: TRBV4-3
length: 14
J: TRBJ2-5
CDR3: CASSQDEYQETQYF
DNA: TGCGCCAGCAGCCAAGATGAGTACCAAGAGACCCAGTACTTC

size: .
D: TRBD1
V: TRBV25-1
length: 15
J: TRBJ2-2
CDR3: CASSAGQGFPGELFF
DNA: TGTGCCAGCAGTGCGGGACAGGGGTTTCCCGGGGAGCTGTTTTTT

size: .
D: .
V: TRBV27
length: 14
J: TRBJ1-2
CDR3: CASSFQGSNYGYTF
DNA: TGTGCCAGCAGTTTCCAGGGTTCTAACTATGGCTACACCTTC

size: once
D: .
V: TRBV6-5
length: 12
J: TRBJ1-4
CDR3: CASTRTNEKLFF
DNA: TGTGCCAGCACGCGGACTAATGAAAAACTGTTTTTT

size: .
D: .
V: TRBV11-2
length: 15
J: TRBJ1-3
CDR3: CASRWTASSGNTIYF
DNA: TGTGCCAGCAGATGGACTGCCAGCTCTGGAAACACCATATATTTT

size: .
D: .
V: TRBV5-1
length: 14
J: TRBJ1-1
CDR3: CASSQGSGDTEAFF
DNA: TGCGCCAGCAGCCAGGGTTCGGGGGACACTGAAGCTTTCTTT

size: .
D: .
V: TRBV12-2
length: 14
J: TRBJ1-2
CDR3: CASRLLPGRGGYTF
DNA: TGTGCAAGTCGCTTATTACCGGGGAGGGGAGGCTACACCTTC

size: .
D: TRBD2
V: TRBV6-2/TRBV6-3
length: 19
J: TRBJ2-1
CDR3: CASSKNYRVAGGTYNEQFF
DNA: TGTGCCAGCAGTAAAAATTATCGGGTAGCGGGGGGTACTTACAATGAGCAGTTCTTC

size: .
D: TRBD1
V: TRBV7-9
length: 16
J: TRBJ1-2
CDR3: CASSPSMTGVGYGYTF
DNA: TGTGCCAGCAGCCCTAGCATGACAGGGGTTGGTTATGGCTACACCTTC

size: .
D: .
V: TRBV6-1
length: 15
J: TRBJ1-1
CDR3: CASSEEGGAGTEAFF
DNA: TGTGCCAGCAGTGAAGAGGGGGGGGCTGGCACTGAAGCTTTCTTT

size: .
D: .
V: TRBV29-1
length: 12
J: TRBJ2-5
CDR3: CSGQVFESGQYF
DNA: TGCAGCGGACAGGTTTTCGAGTCTGGTCAGTACTTC

size: .
D: TRBD2
V: TRBV6-5
length: 12
J: TRBJ2-5
CDR3: CASRTSWETQYF
DNA: TGTGCCAGCCGGACTAGTTGGGAGACCCAGTACTTC

size: .
D: .
V: TRBV5-1
length: 16
J: TRBJ2-5
CDR3: CASSSYGSGGKETQYF
DNA: TGCGCCAGCAGCTCGTACGGATCGGGGGGCAAAGAGACCCAGTACTTC

size: .
D: .
V: TRBV5-1
length: 14
J: TRBJ2-5
CDR3: CASSLGTEGETQYF
DNA: TGCGCCAGCAGCTTGGGGACAGAGGGGGAGACCCAGTACTTC

size: .
D: TRBD1
V: TRBV27
length: 14
J: TRBJ1-6
CDR3: CASSYRGGNSPLHF
DNA: TGTGCCAGCTCCTACAGGGGTGGGAATTCACCCCTCCACTTT

size: .
D: .
V: TRBV14
length: 13
J: TRBJ2-4
CDR3: CASSQGAGNIQYF
DNA: TGTGCCAGCAGCCAGGGGGCGGGAAACATTCAGTACTTC

size: .
D: .
V: TRBV30
length: 10
J: TRBJ1-2
CDR3: CAGGLYGYTF
DNA: TGTGCCGGTGGACTGTATGGCTACACCTTC

size: .
D: .
V: TRBV7-2
length: 15
J: TRBJ2-7
CDR3: CASSLWGDTYYEQYF
DNA: TGTGCCAGCAGCTTATGGGGCGACACTTACTACGAGCAGTACTTC

size: once
D: TRBD1
V: TRBV18
length: 16
J: TRBJ1-4
CDR3: CASSPPRQGFDEKLFF
DNA: TGTGCCAGCTCACCACCAAGACAGGGATTCGATGAAAAACTGTTTTTT

size: .
D: .
V: TRBV9
length: 13
J: TRBJ1-5
CDR3: CASSVGDFRPQHF
DNA: TGTGCCAGCAGCGTAGGCGACTTCCGGCCCCAGCATTTT

size: .
D: .
V: TRBV5-5
length: 14
J: TRBJ2-7
CDR3: CASSFFVVIYEQYF
DNA: TGTGCCAGCAGCTTTTTTGTCGTTATCTACGAGCAGTACTTC